The 9 T cell receptor beta chains below all came from one sample that was sequenced in a study of T cell responses to AZD1222 COVID-19 vaccine. TCRdb's copy holds only in-frame clones and misses some; the assay was immunoSEQ multiplex PCR. The sample comprises just under 95,000 clones, roughly 90% of which are singletons, and about an eighth rests with the top ten. The input for sequencing was peripheral blood, taken on day 0 of AZD1222 vaccination. These receptors were taken from an adult in good health.

V gene TRBV9 combines with J gene TRBJ2-1; D ambiguous. The V end lost 0 bases, the J end lost 5 bases, and 6 bases lay between the germline ends. CDR1 SGDLS and CDR2 YYNGEE come from the germline V gene. This CDR3 is built from 13 residues. The CDR3 DNA reads as TGTGCCAGCAGCGTAGCTGCCCACAATGAGCAGTTCTTC. Translation gives CASSVAAHNEQFF.

This chain connects TRBV19 to TRBJ1-3; D not resolved. V dropped 8 bases and J dropped 0 bases, with 11 bases sitting between them. The CDR3 sequence is 14 residues long. Germline V lookup: CDR1 LNHDA, CDR2 SQIVND (reference sequence). The chain's CDR3 is CASSNLNSGNTIYF. DNA of the CDR3: TGTGCCAGTTCAAACCTGAACTCTGGAAACACCATATATTTT.

The CDR3 is CASSYRTGDQPQHF. Here the CDR3 DNA reads TGTGCCAGCAGTTACCGGACAGGGGATCAGCCCCAGCATTTT. The chain carries TRBV6-5 and TRBJ1-5; 9 bases agree with TRBD1. Looked up from germline, CDR1 is MNHEY and CDR2 is SVGAGI. The V and J ends lost 2 bases and 5 bases, in that order; junction bases with no gene match: 1. This CDR3 comprises 14 residues.

This chain connects TRBV2 to TRBJ1-6; D is unresolved. V lost 3 bases and J lost 6, with 6 bases in between. The CDR3 loop spans 13 amino acids. Per germline, CDR1 SNHLY and CDR2 FYNNEI. The CDR3 sequence is CASSEFTNSPLHF. Here the CDR3 DNA reads TGTGCCAGCAGTGAGTTTACTAATTCACCCCTCCACTTT.

The chain couples TRBV4-1 to TRBJ1-1, with 9 positions matching TRBD1. This CDR3 region has 17 residues. The germline V gene has CDR1 MGHRA and CDR2 YSYEKL. Trimming removed 3 bases from V and 0 bases from J; junction bases left unmatched: 8. The CDR3 nucleotides read TGCGCCAGCAGCCATCCTACAGGGGGCCGAATGAACACTGAAGCTTTCTTT. Protein sequence: CASSHPTGGRMNTEAFF.

The chain recombines TRBV30 with TRBJ2-3; the D call may be TRBD1 or TRBD2 (5 bases each). Trimming left V 8 bases short and J 4 bases short, with 16 bases between. The length of the CDR3 is 13 residues. The V gene's germline CDR1 is GTSNPN and CDR2 SVGIG (reference sequence). The CDR3 region is CARTGGFADTQYF. CDR3 sequence (DNA): TGTGCCCGGACTGGGGGATTCGCAGATACGCAGTATTTT.

The V gene is TRBV7-3, the J gene TRBJ1-2; TRBD1 aligns across 8 bases. This CDR3 contains 14 residues. V lost 2 bases, J lost 8 bases, and 7 bases stayed unmatched. Germline assignment: CDR1 SGHTA and CDR2 FQGTGA. In DNA, the CDR3 is TGTGCCAGCAGCTTACACACAGGGGGAGAGGGCTACACCTTC. As protein: CASSLHTGGEGYTF. Based on the CDR3 plus reference TRBV7-3 and TRBJ1-2, the full variable domain is GAGVSQTPSNKVTEKGKYVELRCDPISGHTALYWYRQSLGQGPEFLIYFQGTGAADDSGLPNDRFFAVRPEGSVSTLKIQRTERGDSAVYLCASSLHTGGEGYTFGSGTRLTVV.

This chain uses TRBV6-5 with TRBJ2-5; tentatively, D is TRBD1 (8 bases). The V gene lost 4 bases and the J gene lost 5 bases, with 17 bases spanning the gap. CDR1 MNHEY and CDR2 SVGAGI come from the germline V gene. The CDR3 sequence is 15 residues long. The CDR3 spells CASSSRTGRGETQYF. In DNA form, the CDR3 reads TGTGCCAGCAGTTCCCGGACAGGGAGGGGGGAGACCCAGTACTTC.

This sequence joins TRBV7-2 and TRBJ2-3; TRBD1 agrees at 12 bases. The germline V gene encodes CDR1 SGHTA and CDR2 FQGNSA. This CDR3 spans 16 amino acids. With 8 bases clipped from V and 0 bases from J, the junction kept 6 bases outside the gene matches. CDR3 sequence (DNA): TGTGCCAGCGGGACAGGGGGCCCTTCTAGCACAGATACGCAGTATTTT. This gives the protein CASGTGGPSSTDTQYF. The full variable domain, with the rest looked up from reference TRBV7-2 and TRBJ2-3, is GAGVSQSPSNKVTEKGKDVELRCDPISGHTALYWYRQSLGQGLEFLIYFQGNSAPDKSGLPSDRFSAERTGGSVSTLTIQRTQQEDSAVYLCASGTGGPSSTDTQYFGPGTRLTVL.